This T cell receptor (beta chain) emerged from a study of cytomegalovirus exposure and HLA in healthy donors. Overall study findings and caveats: Analyses of presence/absence relied on an assumption of roughly uniform sequencing depth across donors. Data from an earlier analysis indicated that most TCR beta V segments were productive either about 87% or about 30% of the time.

This clone was counted between two and nine times. Its specificity is not known. PCR employed 60 Vbeta and 13 Jbeta primers. The table came from immunoSEQ multiplex PCR; TCRdb's copy has only in-frame clones and leaves some out. Altogether 95,000 to 100,000 clones are present, approximately 9% being singletons, with the ten largest covering around 5%. CDR1 SEHNR and CDR2 FQNEAQ come from the germline V gene (reference sequence). This CDR3 has 18 amino acids. The V segment lost 6 bases and the J segment 4 bases; nucleotides outside the gene matches: 12. Material: PBMCs. The V gene is TRBV7-9, the J gene TRBJ2-2; 12 bases are a match to TRBD2. This TCR was sampled from a middle-aged man in good health and CMV-seropositive. This chain's CDR3 is CASSLTSGSRRSTGELFF. CDR3 DNA sequence: TGTGCCAGCAGTCTGACTAGCGGGAGCCGCCGATCCACCGGGGAGCTGTTTTTT.